This T cell receptor beta chain emerged from a study of T cells in tumors after PD-1 blockade. Study-level information: Patients received pembrolizumab 200 mg every 3 weeks or cemiplimab 350 mg every 2 weeks. A subset received ongoing vismodegib 150 mg daily alongside anti-PD-1 therapy.

TCRdb's copy holds only in-frame clones and misses some; the assay was immunoSEQ multiplex PCR. The sample holds around 34,000 clones, roughly 76% seen once. Genomic DNA template from tumor biopsies or peripheral blood, roughly 616 ng to 6,004 ng input. Germline lookup yields CDR1 SGHNT and CDR2 YENEEA. The CDR3 sequence is 15 residues long. V lost 2 bases and J 3 bases, leaving 14 bases between the germline ends. V usage is TRBV11-3 and J usage is TRBJ2-7; perhaps TRBD2 as D (5 bases). This clonotype was obtained from a human donor with basal cell carcinoma. The starting material was PBMCs, obtained after anti-PD-1 treatment. CDR3 region: CASSLLGLPGYEQYF. As DNA, the CDR3 is TGTGCCAGCAGCTTACTCGGACTCCCTGGCTACGAGCAGTACTTC.